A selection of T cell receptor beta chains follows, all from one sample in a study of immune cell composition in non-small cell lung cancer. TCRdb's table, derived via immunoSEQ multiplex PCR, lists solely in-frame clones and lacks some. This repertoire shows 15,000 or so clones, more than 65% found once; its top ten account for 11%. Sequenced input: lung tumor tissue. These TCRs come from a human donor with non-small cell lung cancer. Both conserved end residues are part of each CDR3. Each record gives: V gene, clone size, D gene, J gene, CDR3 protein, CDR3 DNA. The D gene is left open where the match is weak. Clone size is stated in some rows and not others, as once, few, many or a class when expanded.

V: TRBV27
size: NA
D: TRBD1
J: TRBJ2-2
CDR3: CASSLQGAGELFF
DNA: TGTGCCAGCAGTTTACAGGGGGCCGGGGAGCTGTTTTTT

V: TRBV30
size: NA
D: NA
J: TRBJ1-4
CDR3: CAWRPTGWGEKLFF
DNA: TGTGCCTGGAGGCCAACAGGGTGGGGTGAAAAACTGTTTTTT

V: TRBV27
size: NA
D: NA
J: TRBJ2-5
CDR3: CASSSLGETQYF
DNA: TGTGCCAGCAGTTCCCTTGGGGAGACCCAGTACTTC

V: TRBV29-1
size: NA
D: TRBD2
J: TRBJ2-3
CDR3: CSVEGGRAADTQYF
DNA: TGCAGCGTTGAAGGCGGGAGGGCCGCGGATACGCAGTATTTT

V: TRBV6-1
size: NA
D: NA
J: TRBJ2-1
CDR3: CASSEAQRGFVQFF
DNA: TGTGCCAGCAGTGAAGCGCAACGCGGATTTGTGCAGTTCTTC

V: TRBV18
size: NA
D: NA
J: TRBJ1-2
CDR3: CASSPLFGQTGVSYGYTF
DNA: TGTGCCAGCTCACCGTTATTCGGACAGACTGGGGTATCCTATGGCTACACCTTC

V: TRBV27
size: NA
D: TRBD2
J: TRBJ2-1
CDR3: CASSLRYGTSGSLNNEQFF
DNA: TGTGCCAGCAGTTTAAGGTACGGGACTAGCGGGAGTTTAAACAATGAGCAGTTCTTC

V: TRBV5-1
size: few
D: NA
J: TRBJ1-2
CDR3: CASSLERGLYGYTF
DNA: TGCGCCAGCAGCTTGGAGAGGGGTTTGTATGGCTACACCTTC

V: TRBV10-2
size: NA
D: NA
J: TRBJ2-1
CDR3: CASSASGAYNEQFF
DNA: TGCGCCAGCAGTGCAAGCGGCGCCTACAATGAGCAGTTCTTC

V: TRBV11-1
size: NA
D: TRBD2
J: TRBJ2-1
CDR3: CASSPGTTEQFF
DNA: TGTGCCAGCAGCCCTGGGACTACTGAGCAGTTCTTC